Following are 28 T cell receptor beta chains from one sample sequenced in a study of CD8+CD57+ T cells in acquired aplastic anemia. Flow cytometry had shown expanded CD8+CD57+ cells in the patients chosen for sequencing. Template material for TCR beta VDJ and CDR3 profiling consisted of genomic DNA. TCRdb itself ran the reads through MiXCR, one entry per CDR3 protein. Of 200,000 or so distinct CDR3 sequences listed, around 50% are singletons. The sample taken for sequencing was sorted CD4+, CD8+, or CD8+CD57+ T cells (not recorded which) from PBMCs. All receptors derive from a human donor with aplastic anemia.

This chain joins TRBV10-3 and TRBJ2-7; 7 bases align to TRBD2. The CDR3 has 15 amino acids. Trimming removed 2 bases from V and 2 bases from J; junction bases left unmatched: 6. Germline CDR1 is ENHRY and CDR2 is SYGVKD. The CDR3 protein is CAISELGRGPYEQYF. The CDR3 coding sequence is TGTGCCATCAGTGAGCTAGGGAGGGGCCCCTACGAGCAGTACTTC.

CDR3 in DNA: TGTGCCAGCAGGCCTGGGGTGTATACCGGGGAGCTGTTTTTT. Translating it yields CASRPGVYTGELFF. The chain recombines TRBV5-8 with TRBJ2-2, with D hard to call. V was trimmed by 5 bases and J by 5 bases, leaving 13 bases between them. Germline CDR1 reads SGHTS; CDR2 reads YDEGEE. The CDR3 runs to 14 residues.

This clonotype was counted only a few times. V usage is TRBV10-3 and J usage is TRBJ1-5; maybe TRBD1 (5 bases). CDR3 size: 14 residues. Trimming took off 2 bases at V and 3 bases at J, with 8 bases between the two ends. CDR1 and CDR2 (germline): ENHRY, SYGVKD. The DNA of the CDR3 is TGTGCCATCAGTGAGCGGACACTCAATCAGCCCCAGCATTTT. Translated, it gives CAISERTLNQPQHF.

The rearrangement joins TRBV12-5 to TRBJ1-2; TRBD1 aligns across 8 bases. CDR1 is LGHNT, CDR2 FRNRAP, per germline. This CDR3 is 13 amino acids long. V lost 6 bases to trimming and J lost 7 bases; unmatched junction nucleotides: 7. Here the CDR3 DNA reads TGTGCTAGTGGACCGGGACAGGAGCTTGGCTACACCTTC. Translation gives CASGPGQELGYTF.

The CDR3 sequence: CASSWDRGLSLYNSPLHF. The CDR3 DNA is TGTGCCAGCAGTTGGGACAGGGGCCTTAGCCTTTATAATTCACCCCTCCACTTT. The gene calls are TRBV12-3 or TRBV12-4 and TRBJ1-6; 10 bases fit TRBD1. After removal of 4 bases from V and 4 bases from J, the junction contained 10 bases not matched to a gene. The CDR3 runs 18 residues.

This clonotype showed up many times. This chain joins TRBV29-1 and TRBJ2-5; the match to TRBD2 covers 11 bases. V lost 4 bases and J lost 5; bases outside the gene matches: 6. CDR3 length: 14 residues. CDR1 is SQVTM, CDR2 ANQGSEA, per germline. This CDR3 is CSVAPASGGETQYF. The CDR3 DNA sequence: TGCAGCGTTGCACCGGCTAGCGGGGGGGAGACCCAGTACTTC.

The J gene is TRBJ1-6, the V gene TRBV7-8; 9 bases match TRBD1. V lost 4 bases, J lost 10 bases, and 11 bases stayed unmatched. The CDR3 runs 16 residues. Germline V gene lookup returns CDR1 SGHVS and CDR2 FQNEAQ. The CDR3 coding sequence is TGTGCCAGCAGCTCGAATCCGGGACAGGGAGGATCACCCCTCCACTTT. Protein: CASSSNPGQGGSPLHF.

The chain links TRBV10-3 to TRBJ2-7; no firm D call. CDR1 ENHRY and CDR2 SYGVKD come from the germline V gene. CDR3 length: 9 amino acids. V lost 11 bases, J lost 6 bases, and 8 bases lay in between. CDR3 sequence (DNA): TGTGCCGGCCGAGGCGAGCAGTACTTC. This encodes CAGRGEQYF.

This clonotype was detected only once. This chain joins TRBV10-2 and TRBJ2-1, with D tentatively TRBD2 (5 bases). The length of the CDR3 is 12 residues. Germline V gives CDR1 WSHSY, CDR2 SAAADI. Trimming removed 8 bases at V and 3 bases at J, with 8 bases between. The CDR3 region is CASGRDYNEQFF. In nucleotides, the CDR3 is TGCGCCAGCGGCCGGGACTACAATGAGCAGTTCTTC.

This clonotype was recorded many times. The J gene is TRBJ2-4, the V gene TRBV20-1, with a tentative D call TRBD2 (6 bases). This CDR3 is built from 14 residues. Trimming took 3 bases from V and 5 from J, leaving 14 bases between them. Looked up from germline, CDR1 is DFQATT and CDR2 is SNEGSKA (reference sequence). DNA of the CDR3: TGCAGTGCTAGGCCCCGGGGGTGGGAAAACATTCAGTACTTC. It specifies CSARPRGWENIQYF.

This clonotype was detected once. The gene calls are TRBV7-9 and TRBJ1-2, with D hard to call. The CDR3 consists of 14 residues. Trimming removed 3 bases from V and 12 bases from J, with 20 bases in between. CDR1 is SEHNR and CDR2 is FQNEAQ in the germline V gene (reference sequence). CDR3 loop: CASSLRGTPSGNTF. CDR3 nucleotide sequence: TGTGCCAGCAGCTTGCGGGGAACCCCCTCTGGAAACACCTTC.

Ten or more counts support this clonotype. V and J are TRBV19 and TRBJ1-5; TRBD1 might be the D (5 bases). Trimming pared 10 bases from V and 5 bases from J, leaving 15 bases between. The CDR3 is 13 residues long. Germline V gene data show CDR1 as LNHDA and CDR2 as SQIVND (reference sequence). The CDR3 protein is CATSGLSHQPQHF. In DNA, the CDR3 is TGTGCCACCTCGGGACTAAGTCATCAGCCCCAGCATTTT. Looking up the rest from reference TRBV19 and TRBJ1-5 gives the full variable domain: DGGITQSPKYLFRKEGQNVTLSCEQNLNHDAMYWYRQDPGQGLRLIYYSQIVNDFQKGDIAEGYSVSREKKESFPLTVTSAQKNPTAFYLCATSGLSHQPQHFGDGTRLSIL.

Here the CDR3 DNA reads TGCAGTGCTAGAGACCGACTAACGAACACTGAAGAGCAGTACTTC. It yields the protein CSARDRLTNTEEQYF. This rearrangement joins TRBV20-1 to TRBJ2-7; possibly TRBD2 for D (5 bases). Per germline, CDR1 DFQATT and CDR2 SNEGSKA (reference sequence). V was pared by 0 bases and J by 7 bases, with 19 bases between. This CDR3 is 15 amino acids long.

The chain employs TRBV20-1 and TRBJ2-7; 10 bases line up with TRBD1. Germline trimming cut 2 bases from V and 4 bases from J; bases unmatched to any gene: 8. This CDR3 contains 15 residues. The germline gives CDR1 DFQATT, CDR2 SNEGSKA (reference sequence). The CDR3 sequence is CSARPSGQGGYEQYF. The CDR3 bases are TGCAGTGCTAGACCCTCTGGACAGGGGGGATACGAGCAGTACTTC.

This clonotype occurred many times. The rearrangement uses TRBV20-1 and TRBJ2-3; 14 positions agree with TRBD2. CDR3 size: 12 residues. V shed 5 bases, J shed 11 bases, and the junction held 3 bases outside the gene matches. From germline, CDR1 is DFQATT and CDR2 SNEGSKA (reference sequence). CDR3: CSAPTSGGGQYF. The CDR3 DNA reads TGCAGTGCTCCGACTAGCGGGGGGGGGCAGTATTTT.

The chain carries TRBV2 and TRBJ2-3; 11 bases agree with TRBD2. This CDR3 contains 14 residues. V lost 9 bases and J lost 2; bases outside the gene matches: 4. The V gene's germline CDR1 is SNHLY and CDR2 FYNNEI. CDR3 sequence (DNA): TGTGCCAGTGAGACTAGCGGGGACACAGATACGCAGTATTTT. Its translation is CASETSGDTDTQYF.

J is TRBJ2-5 and V is TRBV20-1; 7 positions match TRBD2. Trimming took 2 bases from V and 5 from J; bases not matched to a gene: 5. The CDR3 has 13 residues. CDR1 is DFQATT, CDR2 SNEGSKA, per germline (reference sequence). CDR3 in amino acids: CSARSGTGETQYF. The CDR3 DNA is TGCAGTGCTAGAAGCGGGACCGGTGAGACCCAGTACTTC.

The table lists this clonotype with many counts. The rearrangement uses TRBV9 and TRBJ2-3; D is unresolved. Per the germline V gene, CDR1 is SGDLS and CDR2 is YYNGEE. The CDR3 covers 11 residues. V was cut by 3 bases and J by 4 bases, with 3 bases left in between. CDR3 in amino acids: CASSASDTQYF. In nucleotides, the CDR3 is TGTGCCAGCAGCGCCTCAGATACGCAGTATTTT.

Concerning this clonotype itself: In this CDR3 the conserved last residue, phenylalanine or tryptophan, is missing, so a read error is likely. The DNA is left out, because the CDR3 cannot be placed on it with certainty; the CDR3 is given as TCRdb lists it. V gene TRBV13 combines with J gene TRBJ2-7; the table's D call, TRBD2, has no DNA check behind it. CDR1 is PRHDT and CDR2 is FYEKMQ in the germline V gene (reference sequence). The CDR3 is 9 residues long, ends included. CDR3 protein: CASSPGLAG.

The chain links TRBV4-2 to TRBJ2-1; TRBD2 agrees at 13 bases. V lost 0 bases, J lost 1 base, and 9 bases stayed unmatched. The germline V gene encodes CDR1 LGHNA and CDR2 YNFKEQ. This CDR3 has 20 amino acids. CDR3 coding DNA: TGTGCCAGCAGCCAAGACGGACTAGCGGGGGCCGGCGGGTCCTACAATGAGCAGTTCTTC. It is translated as CASSQDGLAGAGGSYNEQFF.

This clonotype was detected ten times or more. The V call is TRBV5-1, the J call TRBJ2-5; D is undetermined. CDR3 length equals 14 residues. Germline CDR1 is SGHRS and CDR2 is YFSETQ. Trimming removed 2 bases from V and 0 bases from J, with 8 bases in between. The CDR3 spells CASSFGGYQETQYF. Here the CDR3 DNA reads TGCGCCAGCAGCTTTGGTGGGTACCAAGAGACCCAGTACTTC.

In its sample, this clonotype was seen a few times. The rearrangement links TRBV27 to TRBJ2-7; D not certain. CDR1 is MNHEY, CDR2 SMNVEV, per germline (reference sequence). Trimming left V 4 bases short and J 0 bases short, with 16 bases between. This CDR3 spans 16 amino acids. The CDR3 spells CASSSDRLSSSYEQYF. As DNA, the CDR3 is TGTGCCAGCAGTTCCGATCGACTTTCTAGCTCCTACGAGCAGTACTTC.

Points on this clonotype: This may arise from a read error, as a much more abundant clone is one base away. The gene calls are TRBV10-1 and TRBJ2-2, with 11 bases lining up with TRBD2. V shed 2 bases and J 4 bases; nucleotides not matched to a gene: 9. The CDR3 has 18 residues. CDR1 and CDR2 (germline): WNHNN, SYGVQD (reference sequence). CDR3 residues: CASSEALAGGSGTGELFF. In nucleotides, the CDR3 is TGCGCCAGCAGTGAGGCCCTAGCGGGGGGCTCGGGCACCGGGGAGCTGTTTTTT.

In this sample, this clonotype turned up a few times. The rearrangement uses TRBV20-1 and TRBJ1-2, with a possible D match to TRBD1 (6 bases). Germline CDR1 reads DFQATT; CDR2 reads SNEGSKA (reference sequence). The CDR3 has 14 amino acids. Trimming pared 2 bases from V and 3 bases from J, leaving 13 bases between. CDR3 loop: CSARTPGADYGYTF. The CDR3 bases are TGCAGTGCTAGAACCCCAGGGGCAGACTATGGCTACACCTTC.

This rearrangement joins TRBV20-1 to TRBJ1-6, with no clear D. The CDR3 covers 12 residues. In germline, CDR1 is DFQATT, CDR2 SNEGSKA (reference sequence). V dropped 5 bases and J dropped 8 bases, with 10 bases sitting between them. CDR3 sequence reads: CSASPIDSPLHF. The CDR3 region has the DNA TGCAGTGCTTCGCCGATAGATTCACCCCTCCACTTT.

In this sample, this clonotype turned up a few times. J is TRBJ2-3 and V is TRBV6-1, with 12 nucleotides matching TRBD2. Germline V CDR1 and CDR2: MNHNS, SASEGT. Trimming took 6 bases from V and 6 from J; bases not matched to a gene: 4. The CDR3 extends over 14 amino acids. The CDR3 sequence: CASSLAGGHDTQYF. CDR3 coding DNA: TGTGCCAGCAGCCTAGCGGGGGGGCATGATACGCAGTATTTT.

In the case of this clonotype: Given a much more abundant clone one base away, this may be a read error. The CDR3 does not close with the conserved phenylalanine or tryptophan, likely indicating a read error. The genes are TRBV5-1 and TRBJ1-4; 10 nucleotides line up with TRBD1. The germline gives CDR1 SGHRS, CDR2 YFSETQ. The CDR3 has 15 amino acids. V lost 0 bases and J lost 4; bases outside the gene matches: 0. CDR3 sequence (DNA): TGCGCCAGCAGCTTGGGGGACAGGGGTAATGAAAAACTGTTTCTT. Amino acids: CASSLGDRGNEKLFL.

At least ten counts were recorded for this clonotype. The V call is TRBV9, the J call TRBJ1-1, with D unclear. V was shortened by 0 bases and J by 7 bases, with 10 bases between the two germline ends. The V gene's germline CDR1 is SGDLS and CDR2 YYNGEE. The length of the CDR3 is 13 residues. The CDR3: CASSVGVMGEAFF. For the CDR3, the DNA is TGTGCCAGCAGCGTAGGGGTAATGGGTGAAGCTTTCTTT. The full variable domain, its missing parts supplied by reference TRBV9 and TRBJ1-1, is DSGVTQTPKHLITATGQRVTLRCSPRSGDLSVYWYQQSLDQGLQFLIQYYNGEERAKGNILERFSAQQFPDLHSELNLSSLELGDSALYFCASSVGVMGEAFFGQGTRLTVV.